This T cell receptor beta chain is drawn from a study of cytomegalovirus exposure and HLA in healthy donors. Looking at the study overall: Inside one of the first data releases sat about 85 million unique TCRs taken from HLA-typed donors. The study, taken as a whole, reports: The authors later found most CMV-associated TCR beta chains appeared HLA-restricted.

PCR involved 60 Vbeta and 13 Jbeta primers. The data were produced by immunoSEQ multiplex PCR, yet TCRdb's version contains in-frame clones alone and is incomplete. The table shows around 200,000 clones, with less than 85% occurring only once. Healthy donors of bone marrow made up the group. Comment on this clone: Its antigen is unidentified.

The V gene end was trimmed by 4 bases and the J gene end by 0 bases; junction bases not matched to a gene: 7. The germline gives CDR1 SGDLS, CDR2 YYNGEE. The CDR3 contains 15 residues. Sample: PBMCs. This rearrangement joins TRBV9 to TRBJ2-7; 7 bases align to TRBD1. The TCR originated in a boy aged 5-17 years in good health and CMV-seronegative. In nucleotides, the CDR3 is TGTGCCAGCAGCCAAGAGGGACAGAGCTCCTACGAGCAGTACTTC. It codes for CASSQEGQSSYEQYF. Full variable domain (rest looked up from reference TRBV9 and TRBJ2-7): DSGVTQTPKHLITATGQRVTLRCSPRSGDLSVYWYQQSLDQGLQFLIQYYNGEERAKGNILERFSAQQFPDLHSELNLSSLELGDSALYFCASSQEGQSSYEQYFGPGTRLTVT.